This T cell receptor beta chain was obtained from a study of CD8 T cells in Susac syndrome. Broader study findings: The study recognized that its TCR sequencing and HLA analysis covered a relatively small number of individuals.

Comment on this clonotype: Its matching antigen is unknown. Germline is not matched at one junction end, which may reflect a read error.

Germline CDR1 SGHNT, CDR2 YENEEA. The CDR3 runs to 11 residues. With random hexamers, reverse transcription was performed on about 0.5 to 1 ug of RNA. An immunoSEQ multiplex PCR amplified TCR beta CDR3 over 54 Vbeta and 13 Jbeta. TCRdb re-called the immunoSEQ multiplex PCR reads through MiXCR, storing one row per CDR3 protein. This sample has about 190,000 distinct CDR3 sequences, with 95% found just once. Negative isolation yielded CD8+ and CD4+ T cells; FACS enriched TEMRA cells. Sequenced input: CD4+ T cells from PBMCs. This TCR came from a human donor with Susac syndrome. The chain combines TRBV11-3 with TRBJ1-5, with TRBD1 matching 9 bases. The CDR3, as DNA: TGTGCCAGCAGCTTAGTGACAGGGGGAGGATTT. Its protein product is CASSLVTGGGF.